This entry lists 8 T cell receptor beta chains sequenced from one sample in a study of shared clonotypes between healthy human individuals. Profiling relied on immunoSEQ multiplex PCR, and the TCRdb table lists in-frame clones only, not all of them. The sample shows 2 million to 2.5 million clones, 85% to 95% of them seen only once. Sequencing was carried out using naive CD4+ T cells sorted from blood. Subset: CD45RA+ positively selected. These receptors all stem from a man between 18 and 35 years old in good health.

This sequence joins TRBV25-1 and TRBJ1-2, with TRBD1 matching over 8 bases. V was pared by 5 bases and J by 2 bases, with 4 bases of the junction left unmatched. CDR3 size: 14 residues. Germline CDR1 and CDR2: MGHDK and SYGVNS. DNA for the CDR3: TGTGCCAGCAGTCTCGGACAGGGAAACTATGGCTACACCTTC. Translation gives CASSLGQGNYGYTF.

This chain connects TRBV7-2 to TRBJ1-1; TRBD1 matches at 8 bases. V trimming: 7 bases; J trimming: 4 bases; junction bases outside the gene matches: 8. The V gene's germline CDR1 is SGHTA and CDR2 FQGNSA. The CDR3 consists of 14 residues. CDR3 nucleotide sequence: TGTGCCAGCAACTACGGACAGGGAGGCACTGAAGCTTTCTTT. Encoded protein: CASNYGQGGTEAFF.

J is TRBJ2-1 and V is TRBV2; 11 bases match TRBD2. Trimming took 6 bases from V and 5 from J; bases not matched to a gene: 6. Germline-derived CDR1 and CDR2 are SNHLY and FYNNEI. This CDR3 is built from 15 residues. CDR3 bases: TGTGCCAGCAGAACGACTAGCGGGGCCAACAATGAGCAGTTCTTC. Translated: CASRTTSGANNEQFF. Drawing the rest from reference TRBV2 and TRBJ2-1, the complete variable domain is EPEVTQTPSHQVTQMGQEVILRCVPISNHLYFYWYRQILGQKVEFLVSFYNNEISEKSEIFDDQFSVERPDGSNFTLKIRSTKLEDSAMYFCASRTTSGANNEQFFGPGTRLTVL.

The chain uses TRBV6-6 and TRBJ1-4; unclear D gene. The CDR3 is 16 amino acids. Germline values: CDR1 MNHNY, CDR2 SVGAGI (reference sequence). V was trimmed by 2 bases and J by 4 bases, leaving 14 bases between them. CDR3 in DNA: TGTGCCAGCAGTTACCCGGGATGGCAGATTAATGAAAAACTGTTTTTT. Translated, it gives CASSYPGWQINEKLFF.

This rearrangement joins TRBV9 to TRBJ2-1, with 12 bases matching TRBD2. This CDR3 spans 16 amino acids. Germline assignment: CDR1 SGDLS and CDR2 YYNGEE. The V and J ends lost 0 bases and 7 bases, in that order; junction bases with no gene match: 5. CDR3 DNA: TGTGCCAGCAGCGTAGATCTAGCGGGAGGGCTGAATGAGCAGTTCTTC. As protein: CASSVDLAGGLNEQFF.

The rearrangement links TRBV10-2 to TRBJ1-4; D not certain. The germline gives CDR1 WSHSY, CDR2 SAAADI. The CDR3 consists of 13 residues. V was shortened by 4 bases and J by 4 bases, with 7 bases between the two germline ends. The CDR3 sequence is CASSGGLNEKLFF. Here the CDR3 DNA reads TGCGCCAGCAGTGGGGGTCTTAATGAAAAACTGTTTTTT.

This sequence joins TRBV5-6 and TRBJ2-6, with 11 positions matching TRBD2. V shed 4 bases, J shed 0 bases, and the junction held 6 bases outside the gene matches. The germline CDR1 and CDR2 sequences are SGHDT and YYEEEE. The CDR3 has 18 residues. CDR3 sequence reads: CASSPRLAGPSGANVLTF. The CDR3 DNA sequence: TGTGCCAGCAGCCCTAGACTAGCGGGGCCCTCTGGGGCCAACGTCCTGACTTTC.

The chain has TRBV6-1 and TRBJ1-1; D gene ambiguous. Germline CDR1 is MNHNS and CDR2 is SASEGT. The CDR3 runs to 14 residues. Between the trimmed V and J ends, which lost 3 bases and 1 base, there was a span of 9 bases. CDR3 DNA sequence: TGTGCCAGCAGTGATGGGTTAAGGAACACTGAAGCTTTCTTT. Its protein is CASSDGLRNTEAFF.